These 4 T cell receptor beta chains originate from one sample sequenced in a study of blood T cell repertoires in COVID-19. Measured with immunoSEQ multiplex PCR; TCRdb has only the in-frame clones, and not every one. This table holds hundreds of thousands of clones, over 70% found once. Source material: peripheral blood. These receptors were taken from a woman aged 35 to 49 who had recovered from COVID-19.

This sequence joins TRBV6-5 and TRBJ1-2, with D tentatively TRBD1 (6 bases). V was clipped by 6 bases and J by 4 bases, with 18 bases between them. The CDR3 totals 15 residues. From germline, CDR1 is MNHEY and CDR2 SVGAGI. CDR3 amino acids: CASSRRGFGVYGYTF. The CDR3 nucleotides read TGTGCCAGCAGCCGCAGGGGCTTCGGGGTCTATGGCTACACCTTC.

Note on this clone: The same CDR3 is also encoded by other DNA sequences in this sample. V and J are TRBV9 and TRBJ2-1; 12 bases align to TRBD1. The CDR3 length is 16 residues. Germline V gives CDR1 SGDLS, CDR2 YYNGEE. Unmatched junction bases numbered 9, after V lost 4 bases and J lost 7 bases. This CDR3 reads CASSPHPGQGANEQFF. Written as DNA, the CDR3 is TGTGCCAGCAGCCCCCACCCGGGACAGGGGGCGAATGAGCAGTTCTTC.

This clone was picked up a small number of times. The chain combines TRBV6-1 with TRBJ2-3; D is uncertain. Trimming stripped 1 base from V and 6 bases from J, with 5 bases between. CDR1 and CDR2 from the germline V gene are MNHNS and SASEGT. The CDR3 extends over 12 amino acids. CDR3 region: CASSEVMDTQYF. Written as DNA, the CDR3 is TGTGCCAGCAGTGAAGTTATGGATACGCAGTATTTT.

The chain combines TRBV27 with TRBJ1-5; the D is unclear. CDR1 and CDR2 (germline): MNHEY, SMNVEV (reference sequence). The CDR3 loop spans 14 amino acids. Trimming took 3 bases from V and 5 from J, leaving 11 bases between them. CDR3: CASSFAGSDQPQHF. Written as DNA, the CDR3 is TGTGCCAGCAGTTTTGCGGGGTCTGATCAGCCCCAGCATTTT.